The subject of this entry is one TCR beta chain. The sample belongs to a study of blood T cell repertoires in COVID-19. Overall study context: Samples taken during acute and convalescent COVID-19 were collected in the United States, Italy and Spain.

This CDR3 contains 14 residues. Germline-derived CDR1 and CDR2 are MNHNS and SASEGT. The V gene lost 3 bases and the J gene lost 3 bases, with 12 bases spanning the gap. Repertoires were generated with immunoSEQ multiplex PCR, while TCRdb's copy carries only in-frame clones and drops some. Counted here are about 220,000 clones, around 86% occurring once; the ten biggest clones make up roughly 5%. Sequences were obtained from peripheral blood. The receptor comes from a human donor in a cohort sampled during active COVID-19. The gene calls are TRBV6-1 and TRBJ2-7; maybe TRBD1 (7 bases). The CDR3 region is CASSEGRGDYEQYF. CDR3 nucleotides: TGTGCCAGCAGTGAGGGCAGGGGGGACTACGAGCAGTACTTC.